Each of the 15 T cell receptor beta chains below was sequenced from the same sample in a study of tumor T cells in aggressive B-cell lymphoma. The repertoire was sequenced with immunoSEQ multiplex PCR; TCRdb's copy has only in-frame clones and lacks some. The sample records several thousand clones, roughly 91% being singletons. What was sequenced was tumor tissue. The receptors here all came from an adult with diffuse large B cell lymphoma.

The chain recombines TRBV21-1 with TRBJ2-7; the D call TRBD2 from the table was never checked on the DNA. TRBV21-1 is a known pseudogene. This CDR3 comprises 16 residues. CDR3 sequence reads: CASTPELGGALCEQYF. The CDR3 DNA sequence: TGTGCCAGCACCCCAGAGCTCGGGGGGGCACTTTGCGAGCAGTACTTC.

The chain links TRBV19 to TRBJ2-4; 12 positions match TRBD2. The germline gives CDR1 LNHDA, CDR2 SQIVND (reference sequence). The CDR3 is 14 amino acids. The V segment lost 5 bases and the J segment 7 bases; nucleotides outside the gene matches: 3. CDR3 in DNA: TGTGCCAGTAGTCTGACTAGCGGGGGTAACATTCAGTACTTC. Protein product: CASSLTSGGNIQYF.

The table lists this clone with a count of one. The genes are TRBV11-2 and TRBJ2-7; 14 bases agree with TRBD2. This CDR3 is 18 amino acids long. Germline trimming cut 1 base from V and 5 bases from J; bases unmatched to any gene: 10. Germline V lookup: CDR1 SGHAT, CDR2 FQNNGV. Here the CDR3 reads CASSLALLTSGRAHEQYF. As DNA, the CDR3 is TGTGCCAGCAGCTTAGCCCTATTGACTAGCGGGAGGGCCCACGAGCAGTACTTC.

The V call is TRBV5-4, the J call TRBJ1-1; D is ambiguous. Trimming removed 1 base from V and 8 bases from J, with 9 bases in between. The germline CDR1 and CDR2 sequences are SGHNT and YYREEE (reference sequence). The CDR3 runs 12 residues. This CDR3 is CASSLPLVEAFF. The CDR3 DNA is TGTGCCAGCAGCTTGCCCTTAGTCGAAGCTTTCTTT.

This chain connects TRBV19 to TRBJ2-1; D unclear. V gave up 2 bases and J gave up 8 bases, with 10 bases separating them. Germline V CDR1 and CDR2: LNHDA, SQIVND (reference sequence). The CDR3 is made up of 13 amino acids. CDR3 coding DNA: TGTGCCAGTAGTATAACAAGCGCCTATGAGCAGTTCTTC. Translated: CASSITSAYEQFF.

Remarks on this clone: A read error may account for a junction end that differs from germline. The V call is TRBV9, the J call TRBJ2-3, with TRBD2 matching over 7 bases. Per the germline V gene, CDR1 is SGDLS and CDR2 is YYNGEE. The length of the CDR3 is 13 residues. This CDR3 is CTSSGRGTDTQYF. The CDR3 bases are TGTACCAGCTCGGGGAGGGGCACAGATACGCAGTATTTT. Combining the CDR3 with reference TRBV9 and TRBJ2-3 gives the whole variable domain DSGVTQTPKHLITATGQRVTLRCSPRSGDLSVYWYQQSLDQGLQFLIQYYNGEERAKGNILERFSAQQFPDLHSELNLSSLELGDSALYFCTSSGRGTDTQYFGPGTRLTVL.

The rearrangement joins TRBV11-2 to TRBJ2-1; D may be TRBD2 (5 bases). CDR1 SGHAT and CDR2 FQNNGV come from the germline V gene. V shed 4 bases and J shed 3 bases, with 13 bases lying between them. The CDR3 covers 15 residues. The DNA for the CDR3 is TGTGCCAGCAGCTCGGACTTTATGGACTACAATGAGCAGTTCTTC. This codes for CASSSDFMDYNEQFF.

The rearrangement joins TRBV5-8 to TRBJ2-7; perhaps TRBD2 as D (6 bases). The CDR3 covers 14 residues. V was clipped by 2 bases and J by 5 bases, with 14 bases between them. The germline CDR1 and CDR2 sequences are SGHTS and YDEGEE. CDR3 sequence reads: CASSLGGSSHEQYF. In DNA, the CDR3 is TGTGCCAGCAGCTTAGGAGGGTCTTCACACGAGCAGTACTTC.

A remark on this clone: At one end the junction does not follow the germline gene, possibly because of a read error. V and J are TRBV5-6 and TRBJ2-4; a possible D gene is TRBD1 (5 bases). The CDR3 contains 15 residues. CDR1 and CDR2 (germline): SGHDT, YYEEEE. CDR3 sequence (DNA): TGTACCAGCAGCTCACCAGGGCTAGCCAAAAACATTCAGTACTTC. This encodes CTSSSPGLAKNIQYF.

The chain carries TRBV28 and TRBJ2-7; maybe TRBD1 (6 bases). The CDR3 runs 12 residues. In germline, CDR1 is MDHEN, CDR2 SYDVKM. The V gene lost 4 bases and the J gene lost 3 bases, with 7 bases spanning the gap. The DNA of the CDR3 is TGTGCCAGCAGTTCAGGGGTCTACGAGCAGTACTTC. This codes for CASSSGVYEQYF.

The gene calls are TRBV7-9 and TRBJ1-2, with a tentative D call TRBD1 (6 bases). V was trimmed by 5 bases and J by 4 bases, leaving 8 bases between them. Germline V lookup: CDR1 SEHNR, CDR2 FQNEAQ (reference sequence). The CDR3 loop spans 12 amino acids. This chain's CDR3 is CASSRTAYGYTF. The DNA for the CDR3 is TGTGCCAGCAGCCGGACAGCCTATGGCTACACCTTC. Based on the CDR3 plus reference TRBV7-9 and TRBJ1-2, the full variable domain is DTGVSQNPRHKITKRGQNVTFRCDPISEHNRLYWYRQTLGQGPEFLTYFQNEAQLEKSRLLSDRFSAERPKGSFSTLEIQRTEQGDSAMYLCASSRTAYGYTFGSGTRLTVV.

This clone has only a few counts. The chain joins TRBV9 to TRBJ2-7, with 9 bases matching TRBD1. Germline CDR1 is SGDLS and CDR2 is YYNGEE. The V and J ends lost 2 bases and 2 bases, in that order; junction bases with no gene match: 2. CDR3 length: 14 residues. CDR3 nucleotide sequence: TGTGCCAGCAGCGTGGGACAGGGCACCTACGAGCAGTACTTC. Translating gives CASSVGQGTYEQYF.

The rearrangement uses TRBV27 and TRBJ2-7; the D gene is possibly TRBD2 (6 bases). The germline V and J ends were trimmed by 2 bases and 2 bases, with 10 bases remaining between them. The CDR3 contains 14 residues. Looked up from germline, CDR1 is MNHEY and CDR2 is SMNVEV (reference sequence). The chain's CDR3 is CASSLDGSAYEQYF. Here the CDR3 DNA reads TGTGCCAGCAGTTTAGACGGGAGTGCCTACGAGCAGTACTTC.

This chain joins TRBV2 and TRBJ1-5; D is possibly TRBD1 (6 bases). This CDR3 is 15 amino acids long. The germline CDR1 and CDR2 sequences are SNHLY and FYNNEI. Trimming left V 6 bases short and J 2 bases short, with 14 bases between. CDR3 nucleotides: TGTGCCAGCAGCGGGGACATCCGCGGCAATCAGCCCCAGCATTTT. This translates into CASSGDIRGNQPQHF. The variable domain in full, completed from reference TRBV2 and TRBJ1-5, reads EPEVTQTPSHQVTQMGQEVILRCVPISNHLYFYWYRQILGQKVEFLVSFYNNEISEKSEIFDDQFSVERPDGSNFTLKIRSTKLEDSAMYFCASSGDIRGNQPQHFGDGTRLSIL.

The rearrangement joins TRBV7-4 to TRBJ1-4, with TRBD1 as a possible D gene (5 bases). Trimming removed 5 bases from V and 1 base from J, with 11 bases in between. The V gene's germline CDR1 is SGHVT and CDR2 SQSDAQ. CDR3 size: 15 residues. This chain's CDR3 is CASSAVGGTNEKLFF. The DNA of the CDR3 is TGTGCCAGCAGCGCTGTGGGGGGAACTAATGAAAAACTGTTTTTT.